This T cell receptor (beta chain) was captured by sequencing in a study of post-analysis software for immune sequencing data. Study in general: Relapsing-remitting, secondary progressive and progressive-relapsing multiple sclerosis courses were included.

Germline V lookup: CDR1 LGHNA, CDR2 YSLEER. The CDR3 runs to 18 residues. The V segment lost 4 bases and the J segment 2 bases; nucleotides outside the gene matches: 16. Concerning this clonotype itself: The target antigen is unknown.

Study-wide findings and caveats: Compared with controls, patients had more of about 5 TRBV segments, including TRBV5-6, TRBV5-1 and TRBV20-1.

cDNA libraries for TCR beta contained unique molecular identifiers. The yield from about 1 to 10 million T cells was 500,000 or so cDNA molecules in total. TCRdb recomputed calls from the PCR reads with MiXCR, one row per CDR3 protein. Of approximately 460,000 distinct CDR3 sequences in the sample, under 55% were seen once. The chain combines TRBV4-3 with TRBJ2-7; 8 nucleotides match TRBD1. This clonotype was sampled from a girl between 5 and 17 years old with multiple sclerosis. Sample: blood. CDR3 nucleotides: TGCGCCAGCAGCCTGCGTCCTCTTGGGACAGGAGTCCCCTACGAGCAGTACTTC. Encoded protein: CASSLRPLGTGVPYEQYF.